Presented here are 24 T cell receptor beta chains from one specimen sequenced in a study of tumor-infiltrating lymphocytes in primary liver carcinoma. Using a constant-region primer together with ProtoScript II reverse transcriptase, TCR beta cDNA was made from about 490 ng of total RNA. Three nested multiplex PCR rounds, a slightly modified ARM-PCR, produced the libraries for TCR beta. The study ran its first two PCR rounds for 9 to 10 cycles each, using TRBV1-TRBV30 forward primers and a C-beta reverse primer. TCRdb fed the multiplex PCR reads into MiXCR, producing one record per CDR3 protein. The sample includes 250,000 to 350,000 distinct CDR3 sequences, approximately 58% seen only once; the top ten take approximately 15%. Germline DNA was also extracted, and blood RNA derived from unsorted whole blood. The sample was peripheral blood. The receptors shown here come from a woman aged 25 to 39 with primary liver carcinoma and hepatitis B virus infection.

This clonotype appeared once. This sequence joins TRBV28 and TRBJ2-3, with D tentatively TRBD2 (6 bases). Germline V gene lookup returns CDR1 MDHEN and CDR2 SYDVKM. This CDR3 region has 15 residues. Trimming took off 4 bases at V and 0 bases at J, with 11 bases between the two ends. The CDR3 region has the DNA TGTGCCAGCAGTTATACCGGGACTAGCACAGATACGCAGTATTTT. Protein: CASSYTGTSTDTQYF.

Only a few counts were recorded for this clonotype. The chain links TRBV6-2 or TRBV6-3 to TRBJ2-7; the match to TRBD2 covers 10 bases. The V gene end was trimmed by 4 bases and the J gene end by 0 bases; junction bases not matched to a gene: 9. Germline V CDR1 and CDR2: MNHEY, SVGEGT. This CDR3 contains 17 residues. The CDR3 DNA is TGTGCCAGCAGTTTCCCCCTTTCTAGCGGGAGCTCCTACGAGCAGTACTTC. This gives the protein CASSFPLSSGSSYEQYF.

Points on this clonotype: A much larger clone lies one base from this, so it may be a read error. Lacking the conserved final phenylalanine or tryptophan, this CDR3 likely reflects a read error. This chain joins TRBV5-4 and TRBJ2-5; D is uncertain. Trimming pared 1 base from V and 1 base from J, leaving 5 bases between. Germline lookup yields CDR1 SGHNT and CDR2 YYREEE (reference sequence). The CDR3 is 13 amino acids. CDR3 sequence reads: CASSLPFQETQYS. The CDR3 coding sequence is TGTGCCAGCAGCTTGCCCTTCCAAGAGACCCAGTACTCC.

The table lists this clonotype with a few counts. Being one base from a much bigger clone, this may be a read error. Without the conserved terminal phenylalanine or tryptophan, this CDR3 likely stems from a read error. This sequence joins TRBV29-1 and TRBJ2-6, with D hard to call. Per the germline V gene, CDR1 is SQVTM and CDR2 is ANQGSEA. V was cut by 6 bases and J by 2 bases, with 11 bases left in between. The CDR3 covers 14 residues. The CDR3 nucleotides read TGCAGCGTCGAGAACCTGGCTGGGGCCAACGTCCTGACTTTA. Translation: CSVENLAGANVLTL.

The chain links TRBV5-6 to TRBJ2-2; D is undetermined. The CDR3 has 16 residues. Trimming cost V 0 bases and J 0 bases, with 9 bases left between them. The V gene's germline CDR1 is SGHDT and CDR2 YYEEEE. The CDR3 DNA reads TGTGCCAGCAGCTTGGGACTGACCGCGAACACCGGGGAGCTGTTTTTT. This sequence encodes CASSLGLTANTGELFF.

Concerning this clonotype itself: The CDR3 ends on some other residue instead of the conserved phenylalanine or tryptophan, so this is likely a read error. This chain connects TRBV12-3 or TRBV12-4 to TRBJ2-2, with 9 bases lining up with TRBD2. The length of the CDR3 is 15 residues. J gave up 5 bases and V 3 bases, and 4 bases lay outside the gene matches. The CDR3 sequence: CASSFHSGSTGELFS. The CDR3 nucleotides are TGTGCCAGCAGTTTCCATAGCGGGAGTACCGGGGAGCTGTTTTCT.

Concerning this clonotype itself: In this CDR3 the conserved last residue, phenylalanine or tryptophan, is missing, so a read error is likely. The chain joins TRBV28 to TRBJ2-7, with D tentatively TRBD1 or TRBD2 (5 bases each). V lost 6 bases and J 2 bases, leaving 14 bases between the germline ends. Germline V lookup: CDR1 MDHEN, CDR2 SYDVKM. This CDR3 contains 14 residues. The CDR3: CASSFTGTTYEQYL. The CDR3 DNA reads TGTGCCAGCAGCTTTACCGGGACCACCTACGAGCAGTACTTA.

In the case of this clonotype: A much larger clonotype is one base distant, so this may be a read error. The CDR3 loop reads CASSLGADRGNTEAFF. The DNA for the CDR3 is TGTGCCAGCAGCTTAGGAGCGGACAGGGGCAACACTGAAGCTTTCTTT. This sequence joins TRBV11-2 and TRBJ1-1; 9 bases are shared with TRBD1. Germline V CDR1 and CDR2: SGHAT, FQNNGV. Unmatched junction bases numbered 5, after V lost 1 base and J lost 2 bases. The CDR3 has 16 residues. The full variable domain, its missing parts supplied by reference TRBV11-2 and TRBJ1-1, is EAGVAQSPRYKIIEKRQSVAFWCNPISGHATLYWYQQILGQGPKLLIQFQNNGVVDDSQLPKDRFSAERLKGVDSTLKIQPAKLEDSAVYLCASSLGADRGNTEAFFGQGTRLTVV.

The DNA of the CDR3 is TGTGCCTGGAGTCTCAACCGGGGCTACACCTTC. Its translation: CAWSLNRGYTF. V usage is TRBV30 and J usage is TRBJ1-2; D gene unclear. The V gene lost 2 bases and the J gene lost 8 bases, with 9 bases spanning the gap. Germline V lookup: CDR1 GTSNPN, CDR2 SVGIG (reference sequence). The CDR3 is 11 residues long.

Here the CDR3 DNA reads TGTGCCAGCAGCTTAGTGGGGGCAAGGGCTCATGAGCAGTTCTTC. Its translation is CASSLVGARAHEQFF. The V and J genes are TRBV11-2 and TRBJ2-1; weak D call: TRBD1 (6 bases). V was pared by 1 base and J by 8 bases, with 15 bases between. Germline V lookup: CDR1 SGHAT, CDR2 FQNNGV. The CDR3 is 15 amino acids. Combining the CDR3 with reference TRBV11-2 and TRBJ2-1 gives the whole variable domain EAGVAQSPRYKIIEKRQSVAFWCNPISGHATLYWYQQILGQGPKLLIQFQNNGVVDDSQLPKDRFSAERLKGVDSTLKIQPAKLEDSAVYLCASSLVGARAHEQFFGPGTRLTVL.

As regards this clonotype: It may be a read error: a sequence one base away is much more abundant. CDR3 DNA sequence: TGTGCCAGCACCTCTGGCGGTGGCACAGATACGCAGTTTTTT. Its protein product is CASTSGGGTDTQFF. The chain joins TRBV12-3 or TRBV12-4 to TRBJ2-3, with D unresolved. The CDR3 runs to 14 residues.

This clonotype was counted a single time. A much larger clone is a single base away; this may be a read error. The chain is built from TRBV6-1 and TRBJ1-5, with D maybe TRBD1 (6 bases). CDR1 is MNHNS and CDR2 is SASEGT in the germline V gene. The CDR3 totals 16 residues. The V and J ends lost 6 bases and 5 bases respectively, with 20 bases between them. The CDR3: CASSYGGGRIDQPQHF. CDR3 DNA sequence: TGTGCCAGCAGCTACGGAGGGGGGCGGATCGATCAGCCCCAGCATTTT.

Regarding this clonotype: One base away lies a much larger clone, so this may be a sequencing read error. The chain couples TRBV12-3 or TRBV12-4 to TRBJ2-6, with D unresolved. The CDR3 is made up of 15 amino acids. CDR3 amino acids: CAGSFSGFGANVLTF. CDR3 nucleotide sequence: TGTGCCGGCAGTTTTTCCGGCTTTGGGGCCAACGTCCTGACTTTC.

Regarding this clonotype: It may be a read error: a sequence one base away is much more abundant. The chain employs TRBV6-5 and TRBJ2-5; D possibly corresponds to TRBD2 (5 bases). The CDR3 sequence is 14 residues long. CDR1 and CDR2 (germline): MNHEY, SVGAGI. The ends were cut back, 4 bases at V and 5 bases at J, with 14 bases in the middle. The DNA for the CDR3 is TGTGCCAGCAGTTCTAGCTGGAGTTGGGAGACCCAGTACTTC. It specifies CASSSSWSWETQYF.

Many counts were recorded for this clonotype. This chain links TRBV12-3 or TRBV12-4 with TRBJ2-5; 12 bases fit TRBD2. CDR3 length: 15 amino acids. V trimming: 2 bases; J trimming: 4 bases; junction bases outside the gene matches: 2. CDR3 sequence (DNA): TGTGCCAGCAGTTTACTAGCGGGAGGGGGAGAGACCCAGTACTTC. Its translation is CASSLLAGGGETQYF.

This chain uses TRBV11-3 with TRBJ2-1, with unresolved D. Germline CDR1 SGHNT, CDR2 YENEEA. V was clipped by 1 base and J by 6 bases, with 10 bases between them. The CDR3 loop spans 14 amino acids. The CDR3 DNA follows: TGTGCCAGCAGCTTAGCTGTGGGTCGCAATGAGCAGTTCTTC. It encodes CASSLAVGRNEQFF.

The chain recombines TRBV5-4 with TRBJ1-6; perhaps TRBD1 as D (5 bases). The CDR3 has 15 residues. Germline lookup yields CDR1 SGHNT and CDR2 YYREEE (reference sequence). Trimming removed 2 bases from V and 7 bases from J, with 13 bases in between. The DNA of the CDR3 is TGTGCCAGCAGCTTAGATGGGGGGGACAATTCACCCCTCCACTTT. Translation: CASSLDGGDNSPLHF.

On this clonotype: Just one base apart from a much larger clone, this may be a read error. The chain links TRBV11-2 to TRBJ2-2; 8 nucleotides line up with TRBD1. The CDR3 contains 16 residues. The germline V gene has CDR1 SGHAT and CDR2 FQNNGV. In DNA, the CDR3 is TGTCCCAGCAGACGTACCGGGACAGGAGATACCGGGGAGCTGTTTTTT. It is translated as CPSRRTGTGDTGELFF.

This clonotype occurred many times. This sequence joins TRBV4-1 and TRBJ2-3; D is uncertain. Trimming took 6 bases from V and 1 from J, leaving 11 bases between them. The CDR3 totals 14 residues. Germline CDR1 reads MGHRA; CDR2 reads YSYEKL. The CDR3 loop is CASSRQTGTDTQYF. Written as DNA, the CDR3 is TGCGCCAGCAGTAGGCAGACGGGCACAGATACGCAGTATTTT.

CDR3 sequence reads: CASSRDRGTYGYTF. The CDR3 region has the DNA TGTGCCAGCAGCCGCGACAGGGGGACCTATGGCTACACCTTC. V usage is TRBV6-5 and J usage is TRBJ1-2, with TRBD1 identical over 9 bases. The CDR3 has 14 amino acids. Germline values: CDR1 MNHEY, CDR2 SVGAGI. J lost 4 bases, V lost 6 bases, and 6 bases had no gene match.

The chain combines TRBV29-1 with TRBJ1-1; 9 bases match TRBD1. The CDR3 is 13 amino acids. After removal of 7 bases from V and 4 bases from J, the junction contained 7 bases not matched to a gene. Germline V CDR1 and CDR2: SQVTM, ANQGSEA. In DNA, the CDR3 is TGCAGCGCTTATAACAGGGGGCTCACTGAAGCTTTCTTT. This translates into CSAYNRGLTEAFF.

The chain carries TRBV7-9 and TRBJ2-1; the D is unclear. The CDR3 runs 13 residues. In germline, CDR1 is SEHNR, CDR2 FQNEAQ (reference sequence). V dropped 2 bases and J dropped 8 bases, with 10 bases sitting between them. For the CDR3, the DNA is TGTGCCAGCAGCTTAAGAAACGCGGATGAGCAGTTCTTC. It specifies CASSLRNADEQFF.

This clonotype appeared many times. The V and J genes are TRBV6-5 and TRBJ2-4; no reliable D call. There are 11 residues in the CDR3. CDR1 is MNHEY and CDR2 is SVGAGI in the germline V gene. Trimming stripped 4 bases from V and 5 bases from J, with 3 bases between. CDR3 sequence (DNA): TGTGCCAGCAGTTTTCAAAACATTCAGTACTTC. Its protein is CASSFQNIQYF.

About this clonotype itself: This may come from a read error, since a much larger clone is one base off. The chain uses TRBV6-1 and TRBJ2-7; 8 nucleotides line up with TRBD1. This CDR3 is built from 14 residues. Germline assignment: CDR1 MNHNS and CDR2 SASEGT. CDR3 coding DNA: TGTGCCAGCAGTGGAGACAGGGGATCCTACGGGCAGTACTTC. Encoded protein: CASSGDRGSYGQYF.